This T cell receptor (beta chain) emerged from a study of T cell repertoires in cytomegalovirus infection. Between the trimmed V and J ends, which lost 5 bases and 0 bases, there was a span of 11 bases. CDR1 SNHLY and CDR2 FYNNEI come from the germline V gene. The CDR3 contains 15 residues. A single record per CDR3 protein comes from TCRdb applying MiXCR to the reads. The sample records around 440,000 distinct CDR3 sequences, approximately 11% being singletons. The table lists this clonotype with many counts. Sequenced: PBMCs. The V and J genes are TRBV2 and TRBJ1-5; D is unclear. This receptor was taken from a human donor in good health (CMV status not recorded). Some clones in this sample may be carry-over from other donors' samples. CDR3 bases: TGTGCCAGCAGTTATTCCGTCCGTAGCAATCAGCCCCAGCATTTT. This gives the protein CASSYSVRSNQPQHF.